What follows describes a single T cell receptor (beta chain). Its specificity is not known. Germline CDR1 GTSNPN, CDR2 SVGIG (reference sequence). This CDR3 comprises 11 residues. Trimming stripped 4 bases from V and 7 bases from J, with 7 bases between. The sample is drawn from a study of vaccination and CD4 T cells after COVID-19. Study at large: Stimuli were overlapping spike peptide pools of SARS-CoV-2 and three common cold coronaviruses (HCoV-NL63, HCoV-OC43, HCoV-229E).

The Oncomine TCR Beta short-read assay was applied to DNA of cultured CD4+ T cells. TCRdb re-called the PCR reads through MiXCR, storing one row per CDR3 protein. There are some 7,200 distinct CDR3 sequences in the sample; about 40% occur only once, and roughly 25% lies in the top ten. Stated treatment: approximately nine-day PBMC culture with coronavirus spike peptide pools or control peptides (ViraFEST assay). According to the study, CD4+ T cells from the unexposed donor were gathered ahead of the COVID-19 pandemic (2011-2018). Sequenced sample: CD4+ T cells from blood, cultured in vitro. This rearrangement joins TRBV30 to TRBJ2-2; D unclear. The sequence derives from a human donor in good health. CDR3 protein: CAWKQDGELFF. CDR3 nucleotides: TGTGCCTGGAAGCAGGACGGGGAGCTGTTTTTT.